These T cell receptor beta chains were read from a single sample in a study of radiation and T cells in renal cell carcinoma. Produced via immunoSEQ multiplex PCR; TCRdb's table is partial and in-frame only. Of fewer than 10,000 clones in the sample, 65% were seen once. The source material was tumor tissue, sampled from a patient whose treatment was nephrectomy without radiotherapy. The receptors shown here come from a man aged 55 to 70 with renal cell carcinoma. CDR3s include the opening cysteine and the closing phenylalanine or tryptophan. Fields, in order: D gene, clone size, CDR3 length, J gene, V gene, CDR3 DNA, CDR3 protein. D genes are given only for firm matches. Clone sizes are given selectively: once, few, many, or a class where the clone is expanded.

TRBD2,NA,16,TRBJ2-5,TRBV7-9,TGTGCCAGCAGCTTGTGGGCTAGCGGGCAGCAAGAGACCCAGTACTTC,CASSLWASGQQETQYF
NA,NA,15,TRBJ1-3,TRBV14,TGTGCCAGCAGGCAACACTCCGGGACACCAAACACCATATATTTT,CASRQHSGTPNTIYF
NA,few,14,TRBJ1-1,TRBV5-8,TGTGCCAGCAGCTTGATGGGGGCCGACACTGAAGCTTTCTTT,CASSLMGADTEAFF
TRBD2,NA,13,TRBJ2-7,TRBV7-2,TGTGCCAGCAGCTTAACTAGCGGGAGCGAGCAGTACTTC,CASSLTSGSEQYF
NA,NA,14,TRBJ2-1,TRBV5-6,TGTGCCAGCAGTGGGACCGCAGGGAGTAATGAGCAGTTCTTC,CASSGTAGSNEQFF
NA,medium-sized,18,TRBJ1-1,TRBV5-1,TGCGCCAGCAGCTTTGGGTTGACGCCTTTAGAAGGTAACACTGAAGCTTTCTTT,CASSFGLTPLEGNTEAFF
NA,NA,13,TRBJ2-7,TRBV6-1,TGTGCCAGCAGGGGGGGCCTGGACTACGAGCAGTACTTC,CASRGGLDYEQYF
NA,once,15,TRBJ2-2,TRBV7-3,TGTGCCAGCAGCTTAAACCTAGCGTACACCGGGGAGCTGTTTTTT,CASSLNLAYTGELFF
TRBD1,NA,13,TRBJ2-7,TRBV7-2,TGTGCCAGCACCTGGACAGGGTACTACGAGCAGTACTTC,CASTWTGYYEQYF
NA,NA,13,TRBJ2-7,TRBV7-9,TGTGCCAGCAGCTCATCCGCCAACTACGAGCAGTACTTC,CASSSSANYEQYF
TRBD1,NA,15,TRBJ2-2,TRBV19,TGTGCCAGTAGTAGTACAGGGGCGGGCACCGGGGAGCTGTTTTTT,CASSSTGAGTGELFF